Following are 23 T cell receptor beta chains from one sample sequenced in a study of human T cells and chemical hapten exposure. Using its own MiXCR run on the RACE reads, TCRdb lists one record per CDR3 protein. The table includes tens of thousands of distinct CDR3 sequences, approximately 9.5% detected once. Sample time point: patch test 2, 6 weeks after DPC sensitization. Noted treatment: therapeutic diphenylcyclopropenone sensitization with weekly scalp DPC. Unfractionated whole blood yielded the extracted total RNA. The source was whole blood, collected in connection with sensitization to the hapten diphenylcyclopropenone (DPC). The receptors shown here come from a woman aged 30 to 39 with alopecia areata. Some clones in this sample may be carry-over from other donors' samples.

This chain joins TRBV6-6 and TRBJ2-1, with 10 nucleotides matching TRBD2. There are 15 residues in the CDR3. V gave up 6 bases and J gave up 0 bases; unmatched junction bases: 2. Germline CDR1 MNHNY, CDR2 SVGAGI (reference sequence). This CDR3 is CASSIAGGSYNEQFF. The CDR3, as DNA: TGTGCCAGCAGCATAGCGGGGGGCTCCTACAATGAGCAGTTCTTC.

This clonotype appeared many times. V and J are TRBV20-1 and TRBJ2-4, with D perhaps matching TRBD1 or TRBD2 (5 bases each). Germline values: CDR1 DFQATT, CDR2 SNEGSKA (reference sequence). This CDR3 spans 13 amino acids. V was cut by 3 bases and J by 12 bases, with 18 bases left in between. CDR3 bases: TGCAGTGCTAGTATGGGACCGAGACAAACTCAGTACTTC. Its protein is CSASMGPRQTQYF.

This chain connects TRBV6-6 to TRBJ2-1; 12 bases align to TRBD2. Germline V gene data show CDR1 as MNHNY and CDR2 as SVGAGI (reference sequence). Trimming took 4 bases from V and 6 from J; bases not matched to a gene: 4. The CDR3 sequence is 15 residues long. The CDR3: CASSSTSGGLNEQFF. CDR3 nucleotide sequence: TGTGCCAGCAGTTCGACTAGCGGGGGCCTCAATGAGCAGTTCTTC.

This clonotype has more than one count but fewer than ten. The chain links TRBV7-9 to TRBJ2-5, with a tentative D call TRBD2 (6 bases). The CDR3 runs to 14 residues. Trimming shortened V by 3 bases and J by 5 bases, and 13 bases separated the two germline ends. The germline V gene has CDR1 SEHNR and CDR2 FQNEAQ (reference sequence). CDR3 loop: CASSFGSRGETQYF. The DNA of the CDR3 is TGTGCCAGCAGCTTCGGATCTCGGGGGGAGACCCAGTACTTC.

CDR3 DNA sequence: TGTGCCAGCAGCAACTATGGCCTTACGGGCGAGCAGTACTTC. Protein sequence: CASSNYGLTGEQYF. The chain uses TRBV5-8 and TRBJ2-7; D ambiguous. Germline CDR1 reads SGHTS; CDR2 reads YDEGEE. The CDR3 runs to 14 residues. The V and J ends lost 4 bases and 6 bases respectively, with 17 bases between them.

The chain recombines TRBV28 with TRBJ1-2; D is undetermined. There are 16 residues in the CDR3. V lost 0 bases and J 0 bases, leaving 11 bases between the germline ends. CDR1 is MDHEN, CDR2 SYDVKM, per germline. The DNA of the CDR3 is TGTGCCAGCAGTTTATGGGAGGGAACAGCTAACTATGGCTACACCTTC. Its protein product is CASSLWEGTANYGYTF.

CDR3: CASSLPGGGRISEQFF. The CDR3 DNA follows: TGTGCCAGCAGCTTACCAGGGGGGGGCCGAATAAGTGAGCAGTTCTTC. The chain uses TRBV11-3 and TRBJ2-1; the D call may be TRBD1 or TRBD2 (7 bases each). This CDR3 has 16 residues. Per germline, CDR1 SGHNT and CDR2 YENEEA. Between the trimmed V and J ends, which lost 2 bases and 9 bases, there was a span of 20 bases. Full variable domain (remainder filled in from reference TRBV11-3 and TRBJ2-1): EAGVVQSPRYKIIEKKQPVAFWCNPISGHNTLYWYLQNLGQGPELLIRYENEEAVDDSQLPKDRFSAERLKGVDSTLKIQPAELGDSAVYLCASSLPGGGRISEQFFGPGTRLTVL.

This clonotype was seen repeatedly, ten times or more. This chain joins TRBV4-2 and TRBJ1-1, with D hard to call. The germline V gene encodes CDR1 LGHNA and CDR2 YNFKEQ. The V end lost 1 base, the J end lost 1 base, and 7 bases lay between the germline ends. There are 14 residues in the CDR3. The CDR3 DNA follows: TGTGCCAGCAGCCAAGGAGGATCGAACACTGAAGCTTTCTTT. It is translated as CASSQGGSNTEAFF.

The chain joins TRBV12-3 or TRBV12-4 to TRBJ1-6; D ambiguous. Trimming left V 7 bases short and J 14 bases short, with 15 bases between. The CDR3 has 12 amino acids. CDR3 bases: TGTGCCAGCACCAGTGGACGACGGACCCTCCACTTT. It yields the protein CASTSGRRTLHF.

This clonotype was counted ten times or more. This chain joins TRBV6-2 or TRBV6-3 and TRBJ2-3; D is unresolved. CDR1 and CDR2 (germline): MNHEY, SVGEGT. V shed 4 bases and J shed 8 bases, with 16 bases lying between them. CDR3 length equals 14 residues. This CDR3 reads CASSFRNLLGTQYF. In DNA, the CDR3 is TGTGCCAGCAGTTTCAGGAATCTCTTAGGTACGCAGTATTTT.

This sequence joins TRBV7-3 and TRBJ2-7; tentative D call: TRBD2 (5 bases). Germline CDR1 and CDR2: SGHTA and FQGTGA. Trimming shortened V by 5 bases and J by 6 bases, and 11 bases separated the two germline ends. This CDR3 region has 12 residues. The CDR3 reads CASSPEVGEQYF. DNA of the CDR3: TGTGCCAGCAGCCCGGAGGTCGGCGAGCAGTACTTC.

Many counts were recorded for this clonotype. The chain has TRBV20-1 and TRBJ2-1; TRBD2 agrees at 8 bases. The trim removed 1 base at V and 3 bases at J, leaving 8 bases unmatched. CDR3 length: 16 amino acids. CDR1 is DFQATT and CDR2 is SNEGSKA in the germline V gene (reference sequence). CDR3 sequence reads: CSARAPRGGNYNEQFF. The CDR3 nucleotides read TGCAGTGCTAGAGCTCCCCGGGGGGGGAACTACAATGAGCAGTTCTTC.

This chain uses TRBV20-1 with TRBJ1-2, with TRBD1 matching over 7 bases. This CDR3 contains 14 residues. Looked up from germline, CDR1 is DFQATT and CDR2 is SNEGSKA (reference sequence). J gave up 8 bases and V 6 bases, and 15 bases lay outside the gene matches. The CDR3 loop reads CSAGRGRQGSGYTF. CDR3 DNA sequence: TGCAGTGCCGGGAGGGGCAGACAGGGATCAGGCTACACCTTC.

This clonotype showed up many times. V is TRBV30 and J is TRBJ1-1; TRBD1 is a possible D gene (5 bases). Germline V gene sequence: CDR1 GTSNPN, CDR2 SVGIG (reference sequence). The CDR3 length is 13 residues. Trimming left V 2 bases short and J 0 bases short, with 7 bases between. CDR3 bases: TGTGCCTGGAGTATGACAGTGAACACTGAAGCTTTCTTT. Encoded protein: CAWSMTVNTEAFF.

The CDR3 region is CASSLGTGAYGYTF. The CDR3 DNA is TGTGCCAGCAGTCTCGGGACAGGGGCCTATGGCTACACCTTC. This sequence joins TRBV28 and TRBJ1-2; 10 positions match TRBD1. The CDR3 is made up of 14 amino acids. V lost 5 bases and J lost 4; bases outside the gene matches: 4. Germline V gene sequence: CDR1 MDHEN, CDR2 SYDVKM.

This clonotype was counted many times. The chain joins TRBV5-1 to TRBJ2-5; 10 bases are shared with TRBD2. In germline, CDR1 is SGHRS, CDR2 YFSETQ. V lost 4 bases to trimming and J lost 3 bases; unmatched junction nucleotides: 3. The CDR3 is made up of 14 amino acids. Written as DNA, the CDR3 is TGCGCCAGCAGCATGGGGACTAGCGAAGAGACCCAGTACTTC. Encoded protein: CASSMGTSEETQYF.

A few counts support this clonotype. The rearrangement uses TRBV11-1 and TRBJ2-7; 10 bases line up with TRBD1. This CDR3 contains 16 residues. Per the germline V gene, CDR1 is SGHAT and CDR2 is FQDESV (reference sequence). The V and J ends lost 4 bases and 2 bases, in that order; junction bases with no gene match: 8. The CDR3 bases are TGTGCCAGCAGCTCAAGAGGGACAGGGGCGACCTACGAGCAGTACTTC. Translated: CASSSRGTGATYEQYF.

This clonotype has a handful of counts. The chain joins TRBV20-1 to TRBJ1-2; 7 nucleotides match TRBD1. This CDR3 region has 13 residues. Trimming cost V 5 bases and J 5 bases; bases outside gene matches: 8. The germline V gene encodes CDR1 DFQATT and CDR2 SNEGSKA (reference sequence). Written as DNA, the CDR3 is TGCAGTGCTGAGGGACAGAAAGAATATGGCTACACCTTC. Its protein is CSAEGQKEYGYTF.

This clonotype was seen a handful of times. J is TRBJ2-7 and V is TRBV5-1, with D perhaps matching TRBD1 (6 bases). The V end was cut by 0 bases, the J end by 5 bases, with 12 bases between. This CDR3 comprises 14 residues. Germline values: CDR1 SGHRS, CDR2 YFSETQ. CDR3 bases: TGCGCCAGCAGCTTGGAAGGTGCAGGGGACGAGCAGTACTTC. This encodes CASSLEGAGDEQYF.

This clonotype has only a few counts. This chain joins TRBV10-3 and TRBJ1-4; D perhaps matches TRBD1 (5 bases). Germline V gives CDR1 ENHRY, CDR2 SYGVKD. Between the trimmed V and J ends, which lost 0 bases and 1 base, there was a span of 12 bases. The CDR3 contains 17 residues. DNA for the CDR3: TGTGCCATCAGTGAGTCGATGGGGGTCGGAACTAATGAAAAACTGTTTTTT. This encodes CAISESMGVGTNEKLFF.

This clonotype was counted ten times or more. The J gene is TRBJ2-7, the V gene TRBV27; D gene ambiguous. Germline CDR1 and CDR2: MNHEY and SMNVEV (reference sequence). CDR3 length: 14 amino acids. V lost 6 bases, J lost 4 bases, and 16 bases lay in between. As DNA, the CDR3 is TGTGCCAGCAGACCCACCTCCGAATATTACGAGCAGTACTTC. Residues: CASRPTSEYYEQYF.

This clonotype was seen a few times. This chain uses TRBV18 with TRBJ2-3; D uncertain. Germline V gene data show CDR1 as KGHSH and CDR2 as LQKENI. With 4 bases removed from V and 0 bases from J, the gap between germline ends came to 14 bases. The CDR3 contains 16 residues. The CDR3 reads CASSLGSSHSTDTQYF. In nucleotides, the CDR3 is TGTGCCAGCTCACTGGGGTCGTCTCATAGCACAGATACGCAGTATTTT.

The CDR3 DNA sequence: TGTGCCAGCAGCTTGAGGACTAGCGGGGGACTCCCCATTATTACCACAGATACGCAGTATTTT. This encodes CASSLRTSGGLPIITTDTQYF. The chain is built from TRBV7-8 and TRBJ2-3; TRBD2 aligns across 13 bases. The trim removed 3 bases at V and 2 bases at J, leaving 17 bases unmatched. This CDR3 comprises 21 residues. Germline assignment: CDR1 SGHVS and CDR2 FQNEAQ.